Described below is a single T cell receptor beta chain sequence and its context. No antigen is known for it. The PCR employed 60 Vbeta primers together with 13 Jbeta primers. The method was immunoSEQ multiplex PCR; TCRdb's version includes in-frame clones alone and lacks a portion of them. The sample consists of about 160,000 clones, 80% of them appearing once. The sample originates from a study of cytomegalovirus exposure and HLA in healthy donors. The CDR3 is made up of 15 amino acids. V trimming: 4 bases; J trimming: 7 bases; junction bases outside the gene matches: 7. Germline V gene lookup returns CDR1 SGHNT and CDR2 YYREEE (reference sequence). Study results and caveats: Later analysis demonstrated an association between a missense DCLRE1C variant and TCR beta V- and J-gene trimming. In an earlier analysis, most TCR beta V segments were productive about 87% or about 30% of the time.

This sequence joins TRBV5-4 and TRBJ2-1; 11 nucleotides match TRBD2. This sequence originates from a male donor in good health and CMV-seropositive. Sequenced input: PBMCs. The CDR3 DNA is TGTGCCAGCAGCCCAGGACTAGCGGGTACGAATGAGCAGTTCTTC. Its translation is CASSPGLAGTNEQFF.